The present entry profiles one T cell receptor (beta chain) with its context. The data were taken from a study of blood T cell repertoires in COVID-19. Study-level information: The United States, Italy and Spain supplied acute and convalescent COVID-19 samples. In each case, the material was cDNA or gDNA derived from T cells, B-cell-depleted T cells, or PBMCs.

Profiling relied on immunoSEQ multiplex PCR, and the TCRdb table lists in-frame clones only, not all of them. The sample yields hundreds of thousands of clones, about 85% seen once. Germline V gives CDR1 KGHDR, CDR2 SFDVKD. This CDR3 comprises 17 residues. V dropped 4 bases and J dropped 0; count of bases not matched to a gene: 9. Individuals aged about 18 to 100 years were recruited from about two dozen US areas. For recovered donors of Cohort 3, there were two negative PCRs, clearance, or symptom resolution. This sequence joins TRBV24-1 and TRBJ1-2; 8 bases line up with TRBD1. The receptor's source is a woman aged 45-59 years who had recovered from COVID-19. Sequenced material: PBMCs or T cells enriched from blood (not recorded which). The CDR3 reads CATSDTGTGYTNYGYTF. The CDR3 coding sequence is TGTGCCACCAGTGACACTGGGACAGGCTATACTAACTATGGCTACACCTTC.